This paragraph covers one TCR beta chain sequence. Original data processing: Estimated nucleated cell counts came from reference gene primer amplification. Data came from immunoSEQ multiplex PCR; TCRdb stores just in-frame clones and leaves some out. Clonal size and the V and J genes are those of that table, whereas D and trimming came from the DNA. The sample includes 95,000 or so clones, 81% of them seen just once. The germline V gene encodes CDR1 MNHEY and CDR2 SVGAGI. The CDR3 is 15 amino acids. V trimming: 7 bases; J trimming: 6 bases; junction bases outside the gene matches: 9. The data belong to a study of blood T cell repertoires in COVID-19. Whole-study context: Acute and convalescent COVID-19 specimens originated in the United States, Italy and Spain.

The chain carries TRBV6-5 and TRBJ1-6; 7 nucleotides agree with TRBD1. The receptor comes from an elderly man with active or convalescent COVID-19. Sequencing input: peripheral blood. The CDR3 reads CASTLNRGGNSPLHF. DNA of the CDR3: TGTGCCAGCACCTTAAACAGGGGAGGTAATTCACCCCTCCACTTT.